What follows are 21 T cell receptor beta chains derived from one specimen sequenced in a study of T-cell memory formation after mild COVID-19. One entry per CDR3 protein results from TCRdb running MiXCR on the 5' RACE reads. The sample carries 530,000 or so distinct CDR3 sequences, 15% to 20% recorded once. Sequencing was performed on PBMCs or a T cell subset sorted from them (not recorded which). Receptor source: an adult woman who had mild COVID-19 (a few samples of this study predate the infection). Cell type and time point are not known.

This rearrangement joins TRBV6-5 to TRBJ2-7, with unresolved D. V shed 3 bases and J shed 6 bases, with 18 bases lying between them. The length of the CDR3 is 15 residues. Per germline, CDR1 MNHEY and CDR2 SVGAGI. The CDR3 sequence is CASSYGSGFPLEQYF. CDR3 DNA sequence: TGTGCCAGCAGTTATGGGTCGGGTTTTCCCCTCGAGCAGTACTTC.

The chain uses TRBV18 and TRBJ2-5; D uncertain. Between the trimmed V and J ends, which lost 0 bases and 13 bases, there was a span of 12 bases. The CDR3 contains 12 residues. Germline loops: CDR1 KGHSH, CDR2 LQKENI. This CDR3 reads CASSPPGQPGYF. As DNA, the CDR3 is TGTGCCAGCTCACCACCGGGCCAACCCGGGTACTTC. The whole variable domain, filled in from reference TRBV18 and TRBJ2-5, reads NAGVMQNPRHLVRRRGQEARLRCSPMKGHSHVYWYRQLPEEGLKFMVYLQKENIIDESGMPKERFSAEFPKEGPSILRIQQVVRGDSAAYFCASSPPGQPGYFGPGTRLLVL.

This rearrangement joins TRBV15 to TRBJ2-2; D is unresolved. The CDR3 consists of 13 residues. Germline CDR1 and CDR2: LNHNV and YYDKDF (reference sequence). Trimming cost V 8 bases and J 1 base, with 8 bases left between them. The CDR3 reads CATFDGNTGELFF. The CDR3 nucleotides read TGTGCCACCTTCGACGGGAACACCGGGGAGCTGTTTTTT.

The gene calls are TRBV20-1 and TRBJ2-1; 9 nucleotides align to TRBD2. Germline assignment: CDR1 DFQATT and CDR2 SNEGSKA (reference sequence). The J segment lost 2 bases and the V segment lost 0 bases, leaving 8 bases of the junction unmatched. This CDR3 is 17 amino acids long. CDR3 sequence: CSARDSGTSRPYNEQFF. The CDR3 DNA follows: TGCAGTGCTAGAGACTCCGGGACTAGCCGCCCCTACAATGAGCAGTTCTTC.

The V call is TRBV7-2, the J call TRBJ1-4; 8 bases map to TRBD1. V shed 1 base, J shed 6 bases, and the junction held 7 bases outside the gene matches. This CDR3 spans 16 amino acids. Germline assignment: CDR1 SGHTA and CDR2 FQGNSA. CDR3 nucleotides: TGTGCCAGCAGCTTAGAGCCCAGGGGGCTGGATGAAAAACTGTTTTTT. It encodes CASSLEPRGLDEKLFF.

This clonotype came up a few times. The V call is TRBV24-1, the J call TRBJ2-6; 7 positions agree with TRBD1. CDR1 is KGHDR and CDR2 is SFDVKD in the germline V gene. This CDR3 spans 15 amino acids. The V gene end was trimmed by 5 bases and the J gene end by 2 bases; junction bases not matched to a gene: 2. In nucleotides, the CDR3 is TGTGCCACCAGTGGCAGGGGGACTGGGGCCAACGTCCTGACTTTC. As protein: CATSGRGTGANVLTF.

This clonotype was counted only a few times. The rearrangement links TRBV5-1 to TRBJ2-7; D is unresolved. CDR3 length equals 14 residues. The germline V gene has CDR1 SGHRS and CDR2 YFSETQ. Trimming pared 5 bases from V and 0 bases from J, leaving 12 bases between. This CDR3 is CASSTDSLSYEQYF. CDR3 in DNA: TGCGCCAGCAGTACAGATTCCCTCTCCTACGAGCAGTACTTC. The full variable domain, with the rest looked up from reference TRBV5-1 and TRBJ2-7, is KAGVTQTPRYLIKTRGQQVTLSCSPISGHRSVSWYQQTPGQGLQFLFEYFSETQRNKGNFPGRFSGRQFSNSRSEMNVSTLELGDSALYLCASSTDSLSYEQYFGPGTRLTVT.

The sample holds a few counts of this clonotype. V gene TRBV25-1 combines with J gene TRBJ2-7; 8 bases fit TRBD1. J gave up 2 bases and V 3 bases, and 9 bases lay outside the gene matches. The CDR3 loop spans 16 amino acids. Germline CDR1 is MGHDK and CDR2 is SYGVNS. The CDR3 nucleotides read TGTGCCAGCAGTGACCCCCCCGGGACAGGAACCTACGAGCAGTACTTC. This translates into CASSDPPGTGTYEQYF.

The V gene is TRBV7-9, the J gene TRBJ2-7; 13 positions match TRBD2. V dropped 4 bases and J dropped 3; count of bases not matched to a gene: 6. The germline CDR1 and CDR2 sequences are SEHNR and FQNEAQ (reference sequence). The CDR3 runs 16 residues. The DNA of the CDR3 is TGTGCCAGCAGCTCACCGGGACTAGCGGGAAACTACGAGCAGTACTTC. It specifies CASSSPGLAGNYEQYF. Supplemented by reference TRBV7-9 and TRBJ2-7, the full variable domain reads DTGVSQNPRHKITKRGQNVTFRCDPISEHNRLYWYRQTLGQGPEFLTYFQNEAQLEKSRLLSDRFSAERPKGSFSTLEIQRTEQGDSAMYLCASSSPGLAGNYEQYFGPGTRLTVT.

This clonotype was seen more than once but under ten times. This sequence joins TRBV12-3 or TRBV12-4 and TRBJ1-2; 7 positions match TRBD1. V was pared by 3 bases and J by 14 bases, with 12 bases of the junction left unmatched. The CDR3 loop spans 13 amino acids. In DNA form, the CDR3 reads TGTGCCAGCAGTTTGGGGACAGATTTATGGGGGACCTTC. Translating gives CASSLGTDLWGTF.

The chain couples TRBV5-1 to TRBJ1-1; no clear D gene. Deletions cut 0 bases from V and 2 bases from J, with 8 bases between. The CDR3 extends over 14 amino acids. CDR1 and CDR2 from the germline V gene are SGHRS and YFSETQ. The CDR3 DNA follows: TGCGCCAGCAGCTTGGAGCGGCCAAACACTGAAGCTTTCTTT. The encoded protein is CASSLERPNTEAFF.

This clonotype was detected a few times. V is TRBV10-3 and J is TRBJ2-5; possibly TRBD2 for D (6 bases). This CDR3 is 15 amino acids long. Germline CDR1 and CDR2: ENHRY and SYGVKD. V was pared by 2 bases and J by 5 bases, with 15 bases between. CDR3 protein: CAISERAGGTETQYF. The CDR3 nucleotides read TGTGCCATCAGTGAGAGGGCTGGCGGGACGGAGACCCAGTACTTC.

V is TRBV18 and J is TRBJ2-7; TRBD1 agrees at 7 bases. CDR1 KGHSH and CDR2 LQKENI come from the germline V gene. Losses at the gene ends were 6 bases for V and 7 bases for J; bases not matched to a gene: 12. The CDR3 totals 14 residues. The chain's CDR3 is CASSSGQPIGEQYF. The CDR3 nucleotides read TGTGCCAGCTCGTCGGGACAGCCGATCGGGGAGCAGTACTTC.

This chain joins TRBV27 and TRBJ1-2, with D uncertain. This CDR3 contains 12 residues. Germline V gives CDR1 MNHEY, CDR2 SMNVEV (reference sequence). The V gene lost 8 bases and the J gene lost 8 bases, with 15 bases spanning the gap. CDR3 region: CASGWRNGGYTF. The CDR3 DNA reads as TGTGCCAGCGGTTGGAGGAACGGAGGCTACACCTTC.

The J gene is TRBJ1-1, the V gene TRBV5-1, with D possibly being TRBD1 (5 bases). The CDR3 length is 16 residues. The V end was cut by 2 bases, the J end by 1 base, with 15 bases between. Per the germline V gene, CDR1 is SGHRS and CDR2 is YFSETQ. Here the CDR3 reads CASSFSPGSRNTEAFF. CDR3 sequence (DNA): TGCGCCAGCAGCTTTTCCCCAGGGTCGAGGAACACTGAAGCTTTCTTT.

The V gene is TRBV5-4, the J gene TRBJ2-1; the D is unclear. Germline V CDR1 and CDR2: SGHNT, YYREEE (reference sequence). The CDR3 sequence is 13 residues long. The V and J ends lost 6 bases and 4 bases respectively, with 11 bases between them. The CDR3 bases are TGTGCCAGCACTCCTCTAGGGTACAATGAGCAGTTCTTC. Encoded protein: CASTPLGYNEQFF.

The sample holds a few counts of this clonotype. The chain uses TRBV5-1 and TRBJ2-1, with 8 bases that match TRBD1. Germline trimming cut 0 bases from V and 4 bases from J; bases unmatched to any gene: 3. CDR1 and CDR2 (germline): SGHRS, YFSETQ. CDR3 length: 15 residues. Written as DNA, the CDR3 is TGCGCCAGCAGCTTGGCGGGACAGGTTTACAATGAGCAGTTCTTC. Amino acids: CASSLAGQVYNEQFF.

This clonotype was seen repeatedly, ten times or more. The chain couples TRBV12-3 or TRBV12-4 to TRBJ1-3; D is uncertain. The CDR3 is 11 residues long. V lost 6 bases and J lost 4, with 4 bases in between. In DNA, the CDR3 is TGTGCCAGCAGCCACGGAAACACCATATATTTT. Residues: CASSHGNTIYF.

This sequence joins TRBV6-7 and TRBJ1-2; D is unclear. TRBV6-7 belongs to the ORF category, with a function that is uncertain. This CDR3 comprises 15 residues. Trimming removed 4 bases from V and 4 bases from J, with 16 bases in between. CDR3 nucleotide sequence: TGTGCCAGCAGTTCCCTAAAAGGGCGCTTCTATGGCTACACCTTC. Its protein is CASSSLKGRFYGYTF.

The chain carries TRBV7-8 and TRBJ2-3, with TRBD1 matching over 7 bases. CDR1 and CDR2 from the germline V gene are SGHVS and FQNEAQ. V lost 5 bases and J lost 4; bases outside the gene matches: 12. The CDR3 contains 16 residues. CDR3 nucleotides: TGTGCCAGCAGCCCAAGGAGAACAGGGGCTGCAGATACGCAGTATTTT. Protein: CASSPRRTGAADTQYF.

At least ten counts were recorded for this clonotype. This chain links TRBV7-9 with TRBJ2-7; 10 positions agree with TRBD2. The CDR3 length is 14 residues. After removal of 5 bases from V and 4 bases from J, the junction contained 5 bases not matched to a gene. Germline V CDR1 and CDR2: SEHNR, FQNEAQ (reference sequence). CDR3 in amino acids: CASSAASGRYEQYF. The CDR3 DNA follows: TGTGCCAGCAGCGCGGCTAGCGGGAGATACGAGCAGTACTTC.